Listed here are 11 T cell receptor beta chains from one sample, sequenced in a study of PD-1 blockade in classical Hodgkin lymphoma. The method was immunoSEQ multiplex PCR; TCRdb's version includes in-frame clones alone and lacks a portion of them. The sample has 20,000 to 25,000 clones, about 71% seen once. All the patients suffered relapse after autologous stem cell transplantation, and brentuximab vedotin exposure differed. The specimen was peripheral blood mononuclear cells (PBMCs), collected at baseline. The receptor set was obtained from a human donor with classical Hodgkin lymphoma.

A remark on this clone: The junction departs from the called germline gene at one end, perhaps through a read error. CDR3 protein: CASSPGFGGQGAETQYF. In DNA, the CDR3 is TGTGCTAGCAGCCCAGGGTTTGGGGGACAGGGAGCAGAGACCCAGTACTTC. The rearrangement links TRBV7-7 to TRBJ2-5, with 9 positions matching TRBD1. The CDR3 covers 17 residues. Germline V CDR1 and CDR2: SSHAT, FNYEAQ (reference sequence).

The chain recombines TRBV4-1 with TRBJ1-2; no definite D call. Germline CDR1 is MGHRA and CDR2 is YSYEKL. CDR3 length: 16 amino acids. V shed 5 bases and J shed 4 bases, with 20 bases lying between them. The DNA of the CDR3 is TGCGCCAGCAGCTCGAATCGGGCAACCTTTAGCTATGGCTACACCTTC. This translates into CASSSNRATFSYGYTF.

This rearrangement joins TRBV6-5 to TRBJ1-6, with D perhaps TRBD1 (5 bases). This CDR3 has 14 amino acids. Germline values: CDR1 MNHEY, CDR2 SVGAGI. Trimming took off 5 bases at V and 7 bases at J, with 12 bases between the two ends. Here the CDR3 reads CASSPGGANSPLHF. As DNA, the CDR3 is TGTGCCAGCAGTCCCGGAGGGGCGAATTCACCCCTCCACTTT.

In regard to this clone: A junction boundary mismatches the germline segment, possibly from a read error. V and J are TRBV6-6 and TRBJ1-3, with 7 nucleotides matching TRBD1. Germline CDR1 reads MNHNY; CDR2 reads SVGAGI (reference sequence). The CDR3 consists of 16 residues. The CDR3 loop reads CASSYSQGGASNIIYF. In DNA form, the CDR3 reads TGTGCCAGCAGTTACTCTCAGGGGGGAGCCTCAAACATCATATATTTT.

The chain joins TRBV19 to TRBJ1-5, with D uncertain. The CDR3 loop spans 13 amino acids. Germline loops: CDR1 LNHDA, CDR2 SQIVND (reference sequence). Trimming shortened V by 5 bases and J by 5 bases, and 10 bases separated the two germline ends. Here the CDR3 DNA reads TGTGCCAGTAGTGGGTCAGGCTATCAGCCCCAGCATTTT. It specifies CASSGSGYQPQHF. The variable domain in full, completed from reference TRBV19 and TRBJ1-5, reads DGGITQSPKYLFRKEGQNVTLSCEQNLNHDAMYWYRQDPGQGLRLIYYSQIVNDFQKGDIAEGYSVSREKKESFPLTVTSAQKNPTAFYLCASSGSGYQPQHFGDGTRLSIL.

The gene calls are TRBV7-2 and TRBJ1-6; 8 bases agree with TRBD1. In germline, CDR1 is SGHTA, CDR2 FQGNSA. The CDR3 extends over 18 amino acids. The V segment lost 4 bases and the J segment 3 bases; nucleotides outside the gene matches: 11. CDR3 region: CASSSLIPDRDYNSPLHF. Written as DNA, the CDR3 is TGTGCCAGCAGCTCACTCATACCGGACAGGGACTATAATTCACCCCTCCACTTT.

The CDR3 is CASSAGQPLRYEQYF. The CDR3 DNA is TGCGCCAGCAGCGCCGGACAGCCGTTAAGATACGAGCAGTACTTC. V and J are TRBV5-1 and TRBJ2-7; TRBD1 is a possible D gene (6 bases). V was cut by 4 bases and J by 4 bases, with 18 bases left in between. The CDR3 is 15 residues long. CDR1 is SGHRS and CDR2 is YFSETQ in the germline V gene.

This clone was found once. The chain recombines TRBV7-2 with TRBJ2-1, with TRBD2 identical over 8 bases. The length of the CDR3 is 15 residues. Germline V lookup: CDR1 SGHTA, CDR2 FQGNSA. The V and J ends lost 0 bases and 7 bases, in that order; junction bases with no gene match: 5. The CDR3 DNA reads TGTGCCAGCAGCTTAGCTAGCGGGAAGGTAAATGAGCAGTTCTTC. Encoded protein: CASSLASGKVNEQFF.

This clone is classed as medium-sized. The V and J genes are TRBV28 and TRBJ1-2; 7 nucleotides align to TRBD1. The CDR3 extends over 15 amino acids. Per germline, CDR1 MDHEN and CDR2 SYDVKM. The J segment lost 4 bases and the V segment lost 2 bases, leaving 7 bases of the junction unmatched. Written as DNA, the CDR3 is TGTGCCAGCAGTTTAGGGGGACAGAGCCGCTATGGCTACACCTTC. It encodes CASSLGGQSRYGYTF.

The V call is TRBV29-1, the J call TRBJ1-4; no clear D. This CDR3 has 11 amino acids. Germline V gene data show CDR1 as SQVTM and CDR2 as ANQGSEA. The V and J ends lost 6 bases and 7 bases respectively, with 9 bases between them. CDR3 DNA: TGCAGCGTAGCCATAGGTGAAAAACTGTTTTTT. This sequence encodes CSVAIGEKLFF.

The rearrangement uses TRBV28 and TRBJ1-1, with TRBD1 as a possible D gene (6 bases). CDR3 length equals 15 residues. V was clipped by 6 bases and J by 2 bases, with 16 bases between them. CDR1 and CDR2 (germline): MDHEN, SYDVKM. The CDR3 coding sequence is TGTGCCAGCAGCCCCCCAGGGGCAAGAAACACTGAAGCTTTCTTT. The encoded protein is CASSPPGARNTEAFF.